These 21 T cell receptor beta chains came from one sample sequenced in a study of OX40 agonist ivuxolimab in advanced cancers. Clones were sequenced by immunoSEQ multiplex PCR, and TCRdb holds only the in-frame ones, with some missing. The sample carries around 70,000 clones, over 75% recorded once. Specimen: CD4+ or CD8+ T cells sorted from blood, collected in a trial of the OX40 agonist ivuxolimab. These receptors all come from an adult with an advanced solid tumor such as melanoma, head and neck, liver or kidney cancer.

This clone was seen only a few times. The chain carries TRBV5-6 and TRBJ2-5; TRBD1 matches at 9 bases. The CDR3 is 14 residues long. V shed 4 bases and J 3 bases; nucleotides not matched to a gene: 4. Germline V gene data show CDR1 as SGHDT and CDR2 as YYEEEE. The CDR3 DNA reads TGTGCCAGCAGCACAACAGGGGGCGAAGAGACCCAGTACTTC. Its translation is CASSTTGGEETQYF.

The CDR3 region has the DNA TGTGCCAGCAGCCAAGGGTTAGCATCGCACGAGCAGTACTTC. This codes for CASSQGLASHEQYF. This rearrangement joins TRBV14 to TRBJ2-7; D ambiguous. The V gene's germline CDR1 is SGHDN and CDR2 FVKESK. The ends were cut back, 1 base at V and 5 bases at J, with 12 bases in the middle. The CDR3 is made up of 14 amino acids. The entire variable domain, with the rest obtained from reference TRBV14 and TRBJ2-7, is as follows: EAGVTQFPSHSVIEKGQTVTLRCDPISGHDNLYWYRRVMGKEIKFLLHFVKESKQDESGMPNNRFLAERTGGTYSTLKVQPAELEDSGVYFCASSQGLASHEQYFGPGTRLTVT.

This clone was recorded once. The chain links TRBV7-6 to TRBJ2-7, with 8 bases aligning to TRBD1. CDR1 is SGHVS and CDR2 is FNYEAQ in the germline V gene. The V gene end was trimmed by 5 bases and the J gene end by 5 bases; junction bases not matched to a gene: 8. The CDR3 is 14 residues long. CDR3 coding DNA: TGTGCCAGCAGCCCTAGGACAGGGAACAACGAGCAGTACTTC. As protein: CASSPRTGNNEQYF.

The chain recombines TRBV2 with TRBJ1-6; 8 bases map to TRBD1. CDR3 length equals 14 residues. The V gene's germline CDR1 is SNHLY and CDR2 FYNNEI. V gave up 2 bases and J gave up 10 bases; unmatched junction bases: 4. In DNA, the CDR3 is TGTGCCAGCAGTGAATTGACAGGGGTCTCACCCCTCCACTTT. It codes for CASSELTGVSPLHF.

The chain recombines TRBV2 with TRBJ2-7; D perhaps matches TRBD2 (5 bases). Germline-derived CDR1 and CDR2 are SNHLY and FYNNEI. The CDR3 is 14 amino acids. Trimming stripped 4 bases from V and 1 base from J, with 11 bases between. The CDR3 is CASSGDPGSYEQYF. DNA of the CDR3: TGTGCCAGCAGTGGTGACCCGGGGTCCTACGAGCAGTACTTC.

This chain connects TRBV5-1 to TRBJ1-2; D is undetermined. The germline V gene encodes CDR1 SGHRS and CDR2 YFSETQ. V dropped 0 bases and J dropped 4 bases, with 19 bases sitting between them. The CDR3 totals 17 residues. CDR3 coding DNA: TGCGCCAGCAGCTTGGAAATTAGTCGTCCGGGCCCCTATGGCTACACCTTC. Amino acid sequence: CASSLEISRPGPYGYTF.

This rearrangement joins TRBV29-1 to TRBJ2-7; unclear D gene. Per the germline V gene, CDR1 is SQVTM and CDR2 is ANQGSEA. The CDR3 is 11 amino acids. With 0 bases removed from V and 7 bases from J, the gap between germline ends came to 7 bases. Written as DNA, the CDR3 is TGCAGCGTTGAAGAGCGGTGGGAGCAGTACTTC. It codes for CSVEERWEQYF.

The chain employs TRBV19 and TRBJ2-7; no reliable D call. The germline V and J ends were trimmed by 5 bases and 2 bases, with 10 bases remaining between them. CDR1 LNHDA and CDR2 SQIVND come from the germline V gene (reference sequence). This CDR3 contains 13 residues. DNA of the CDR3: TGTGCCAGTAGTCTCAGTCTTACCTACGAGCAGTACTTC. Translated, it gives CASSLSLTYEQYF.

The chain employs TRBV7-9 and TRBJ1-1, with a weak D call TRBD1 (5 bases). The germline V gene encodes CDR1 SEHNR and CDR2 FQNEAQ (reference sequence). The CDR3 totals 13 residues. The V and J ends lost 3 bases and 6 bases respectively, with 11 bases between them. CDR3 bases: TGTGCCAGCAGCTTTCAGGGAAATGCTGAAGCTTTCTTT. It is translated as CASSFQGNAEAFF.

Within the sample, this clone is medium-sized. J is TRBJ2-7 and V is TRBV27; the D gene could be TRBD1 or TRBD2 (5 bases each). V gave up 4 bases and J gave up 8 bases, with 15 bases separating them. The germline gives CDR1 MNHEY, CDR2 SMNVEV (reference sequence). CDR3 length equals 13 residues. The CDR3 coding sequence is TGTGCCAGCAGTTACGTCAACCGGGGACAGCAGTACTTC. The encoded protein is CASSYVNRGQQYF.

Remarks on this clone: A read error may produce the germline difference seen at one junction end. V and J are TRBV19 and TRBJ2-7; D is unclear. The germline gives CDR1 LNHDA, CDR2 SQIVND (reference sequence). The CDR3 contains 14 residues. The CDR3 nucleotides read TGTGCCGGTAGTATTAGGGCCGACGCCTACGAGCAGTACTTC. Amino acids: CAGSIRADAYEQYF.

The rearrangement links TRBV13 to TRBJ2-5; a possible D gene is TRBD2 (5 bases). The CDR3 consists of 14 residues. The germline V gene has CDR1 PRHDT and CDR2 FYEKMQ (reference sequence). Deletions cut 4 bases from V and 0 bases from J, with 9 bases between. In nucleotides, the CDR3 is TGTGCCAGCAGCTCTACCGGGGACCAAGAGACCCAGTACTTC. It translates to CASSSTGDQETQYF.

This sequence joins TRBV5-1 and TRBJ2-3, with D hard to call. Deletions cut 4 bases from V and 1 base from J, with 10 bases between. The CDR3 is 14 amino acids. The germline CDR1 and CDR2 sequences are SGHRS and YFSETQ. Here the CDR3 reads CASSPGRRTDTQYF. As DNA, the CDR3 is TGCGCCAGCAGCCCGGGCCGTCGCACAGATACGCAGTATTTT. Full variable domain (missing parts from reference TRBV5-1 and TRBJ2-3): KAGVTQTPRYLIKTRGQQVTLSCSPISGHRSVSWYQQTPGQGLQFLFEYFSETQRNKGNFPGRFSGRQFSNSRSEMNVSTLELGDSALYLCASSPGRRTDTQYFGPGTRLTVL.

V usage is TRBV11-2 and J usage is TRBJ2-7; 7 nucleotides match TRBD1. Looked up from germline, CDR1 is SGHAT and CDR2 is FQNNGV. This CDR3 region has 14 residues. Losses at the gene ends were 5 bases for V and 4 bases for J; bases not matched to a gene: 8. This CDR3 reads CASSPDRARYEQYF. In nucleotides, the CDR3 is TGTGCCAGCAGCCCCGACAGGGCACGGTACGAGCAGTACTTC.

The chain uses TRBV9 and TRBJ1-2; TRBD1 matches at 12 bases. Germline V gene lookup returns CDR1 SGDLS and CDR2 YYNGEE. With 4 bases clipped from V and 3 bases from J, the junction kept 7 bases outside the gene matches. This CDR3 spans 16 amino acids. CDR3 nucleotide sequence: TGTGCCAGCAGCTTCGGGACAGGGGGCTCGGACTATGGCTACACCTTC. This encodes CASSFGTGGSDYGYTF. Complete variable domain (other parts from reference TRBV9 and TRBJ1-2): DSGVTQTPKHLITATGQRVTLRCSPRSGDLSVYWYQQSLDQGLQFLIQYYNGEERAKGNILERFSAQQFPDLHSELNLSSLELGDSALYFCASSFGTGGSDYGYTFGSGTRLTVV.

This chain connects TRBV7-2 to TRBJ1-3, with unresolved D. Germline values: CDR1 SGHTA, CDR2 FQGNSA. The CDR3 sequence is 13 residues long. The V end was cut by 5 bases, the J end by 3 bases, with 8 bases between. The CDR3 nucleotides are TGTGCCAGCAGCAGTCAGTTTGGAAACACCATATATTTT. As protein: CASSSQFGNTIYF.

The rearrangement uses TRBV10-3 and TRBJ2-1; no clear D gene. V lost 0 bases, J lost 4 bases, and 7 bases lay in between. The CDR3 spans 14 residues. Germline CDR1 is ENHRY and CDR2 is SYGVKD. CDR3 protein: CAISESFQYNEQFF. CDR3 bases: TGTGCCATCAGTGAGTCGTTCCAATACAATGAGCAGTTCTTC.

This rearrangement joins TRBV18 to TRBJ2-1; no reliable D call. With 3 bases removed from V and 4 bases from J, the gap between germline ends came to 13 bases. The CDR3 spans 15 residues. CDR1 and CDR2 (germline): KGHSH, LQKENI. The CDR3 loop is CASSPSLTTYNEQFF. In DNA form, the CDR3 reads TGTGCCAGCTCACCCTCCCTAACTACATACAATGAGCAGTTCTTC.

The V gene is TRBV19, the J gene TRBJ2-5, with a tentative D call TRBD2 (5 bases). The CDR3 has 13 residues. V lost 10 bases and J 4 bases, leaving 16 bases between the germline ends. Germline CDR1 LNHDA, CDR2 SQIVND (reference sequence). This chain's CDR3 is CATGESHPETQYF. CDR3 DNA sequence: TGTGCCACCGGGGAATCTCACCCAGAGACCCAGTACTTC.

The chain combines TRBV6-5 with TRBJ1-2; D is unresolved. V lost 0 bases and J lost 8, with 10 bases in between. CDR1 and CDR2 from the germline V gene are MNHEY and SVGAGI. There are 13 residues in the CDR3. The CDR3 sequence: CASSYSGLRGYTF. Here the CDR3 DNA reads TGTGCCAGCAGTTACTCGGGTCTCCGCGGCTACACCTTC.

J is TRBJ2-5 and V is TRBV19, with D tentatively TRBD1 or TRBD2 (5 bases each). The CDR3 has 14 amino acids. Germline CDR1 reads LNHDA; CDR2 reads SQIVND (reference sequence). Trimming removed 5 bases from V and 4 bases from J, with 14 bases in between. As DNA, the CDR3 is TGTGCCAGTAGTTGGGGCTTGGGGAGAGAGACCCAGTACTTC. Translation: CASSWGLGRETQYF.